This passage covers 11 T cell receptor beta chains from one sample sequenced in a study of cytomegalovirus exposure and HLA in healthy donors. Use of 60 Vbeta and 13 Jbeta primers characterized the PCR. Sequencing used immunoSEQ multiplex PCR; TCRdb keeps in-frame clones, though not all of them. The sample contains some 170,000 clones, 82% of which appear only once. Sequenced sample: PBMCs. The origin of the receptors is a girl aged 2 to 10 in good health and CMV-seropositive.

This clone was recorded a few times. The chain recombines TRBV11-3 with TRBJ2-3; the match to TRBD1 covers 7 bases. Germline CDR1 is SGHNT and CDR2 is YENEEA. Unmatched junction bases numbered 10, after V lost 4 bases and J lost 0 bases. The CDR3 is 17 residues long. The CDR3 sequence: CASSSGRGPSSTDTQYF. DNA for the CDR3: TGTGCCAGCAGCTCAGGAAGGGGGCCTTCTAGCACAGATACGCAGTATTTT.

This rearrangement joins TRBV14 to TRBJ2-7, with D perhaps TRBD2 (5 bases). This CDR3 contains 13 residues. Germline V gene lookup returns CDR1 SGHDN and CDR2 FVKESK. V was trimmed by 4 bases and J by 6 bases, leaving 13 bases between them. The CDR3 DNA is TGTGCCAGCAGCCCTCAGGTGGGGAGCGAGCAGTACTTC. Protein product: CASSPQVGSEQYF.

V is TRBV19 and J is TRBJ1-2; D is ambiguous. The V end lost 8 bases, the J end lost 1 base, and 17 bases lay between the germline ends. The CDR3 spans 15 residues. CDR1 and CDR2 (germline): LNHDA, SQIVND (reference sequence). CDR3 nucleotide sequence: TGTGCCAGTTCCCCAGAGGCTTATTTTAACTATGGCTACACCTTC. Translated, it gives CASSPEAYFNYGYTF.

The chain has TRBV5-1 and TRBJ2-1; D possibly corresponds to TRBD2 (7 bases). Between the trimmed V and J ends, which lost 6 bases and 5 bases, there was a span of 18 bases. Germline V gene sequence: CDR1 SGHRS, CDR2 YFSETQ. CDR3 length: 15 residues. The CDR3 nucleotides are TGCGCCAGCAATGGGGGTACGGGGGGCGACAATGAGCAGTTCTTC. Translated, it gives CASNGGTGGDNEQFF.

The chain recombines TRBV4-1 with TRBJ2-7, with 7 bases that match TRBD2. The CDR3 loop spans 17 amino acids. Germline V lookup: CDR1 MGHRA, CDR2 YSYEKL. The ends lost 1 base at V and 4 bases at J; junction bases unmatched: 13. The CDR3 nucleotides read TGCGCCAGCAGCCAAGGTTTGGGTGTGGGGGGGGTATACGAGCAGTACTTC. Translated: CASSQGLGVGGVYEQYF.

This rearrangement joins TRBV28 to TRBJ2-7, with D possibly TRBD2 on 6 matching bases. CDR3 length equals 13 residues. V lost 8 bases and J 4 bases, leaving 15 bases between the germline ends. Germline V gene sequence: CDR1 MDHEN, CDR2 SYDVKM. CDR3 coding DNA: TGTGCCAGCTTTTCGGGGGACTTTTACGAGCAGTACTTC. It is translated as CASFSGDFYEQYF.

The CDR3 reads CASSLIGGPGQPQHF. CDR3 coding DNA: TGTGCCAGCAGTTTGATCGGGGGGCCGGGTCAGCCCCAGCATTTT. V usage is TRBV27 and J usage is TRBJ1-5, with a tentative D call TRBD1 (6 bases). Trimming took 3 bases from V and 6 from J, leaving 15 bases between them. Looked up from germline, CDR1 is MNHEY and CDR2 is SMNVEV (reference sequence). The CDR3 runs 15 residues.

This clone appeared once. This sequence joins TRBV6-5 and TRBJ2-1; the D gene is possibly TRBD1 (5 bases). There are 13 residues in the CDR3. Deletions cut 7 bases from V and 5 bases from J, with 12 bases between. CDR1 is MNHEY and CDR2 is SVGAGI in the germline V gene. The CDR3 DNA sequence: TGTGCCAGCACAACAGGTTTAAACAATGAGCAGTTCTTC. Its translation: CASTTGLNNEQFF.

The V gene is TRBV7-8, the J gene TRBJ2-7; no clear D. This CDR3 has 13 residues. Per germline, CDR1 SGHVS and CDR2 FQNEAQ. V gave up 5 bases and J gave up 4 bases, with 12 bases separating them. CDR3 residues: CASSLKSRYEQYF. CDR3 coding DNA: TGTGCCAGCAGCCTTAAGAGCCGATACGAGCAGTACTTC.

The V and J genes are TRBV7-9 and TRBJ2-3; TRBD2 aligns across 7 bases. Trimming cost V 4 bases and J 6 bases; bases outside gene matches: 13. In germline, CDR1 is SEHNR, CDR2 FQNEAQ (reference sequence). The CDR3 has 16 residues. The CDR3 DNA reads TGTGCCAGCAGCTCCTTGGCGGGAGATATCAGGGATACGCAGTATTTT. It specifies CASSSLAGDIRDTQYF. Filled out from reference TRBV7-9 and TRBJ2-3, the complete variable domain reads DTGVSQNPRHKITKRGQNVTFRCDPISEHNRLYWYRQTLGQGPEFLTYFQNEAQLEKSRLLSDRFSAERPKGSFSTLEIQRTEQGDSAMYLCASSSLAGDIRDTQYFGPGTRLTVL.

This chain joins TRBV19 and TRBJ2-1; D might be TRBD1 (5 bases). Germline CDR1 reads LNHDA; CDR2 reads SQIVND (reference sequence). With 6 bases removed from V and 10 bases from J, the gap between germline ends came to 10 bases. This CDR3 is built from 11 residues. For the CDR3, the DNA is TGTGCCAGTAGGGGGCCAATCGAGCAGTTCTTC. Translating it yields CASRGPIEQFF.